This record concerns one TCR beta chain sequence. The data originate from a study of long-term antiretroviral therapy in people with HIV. Trimming at V came to 5 bases and at J to 7 bases, leaving 9 bases not matched to a gene. CDR1 is SEHNR and CDR2 is FQNEAQ in the germline V gene (reference sequence). The CDR3 loop spans 16 amino acids. They ran version v3.0 of the immunoSEQ assay at survey level. TCRdb's table, derived via immunoSEQ multiplex PCR, lists solely in-frame clones and lacks some. The sample carries more than 20,000 clones, about 82% recorded once. This specimen consisted of unsorted PBMCs, obtained about 4 years after starting antiretroviral therapy. The chain recombines TRBV7-9 with TRBJ2-2; 11 nucleotides agree with TRBD2. The clonotype originates from a man younger than 30 with HIV. The CDR3 region is CASSPRLAGFDGELFF. CDR3 sequence (DNA): TGTGCCAGCAGCCCCCGACTAGCGGGGTTCGACGGGGAGCTGTTTTTT.